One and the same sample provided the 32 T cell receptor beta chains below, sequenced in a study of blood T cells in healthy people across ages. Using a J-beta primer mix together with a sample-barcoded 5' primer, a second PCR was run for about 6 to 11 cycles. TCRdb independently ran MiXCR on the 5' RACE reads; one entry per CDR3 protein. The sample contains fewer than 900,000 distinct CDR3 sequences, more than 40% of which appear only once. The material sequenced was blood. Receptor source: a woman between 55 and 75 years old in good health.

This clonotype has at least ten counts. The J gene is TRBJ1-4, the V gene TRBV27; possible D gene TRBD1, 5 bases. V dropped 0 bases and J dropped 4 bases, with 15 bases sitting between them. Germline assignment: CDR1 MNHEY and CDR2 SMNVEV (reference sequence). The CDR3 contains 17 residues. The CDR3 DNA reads TGTGCCAGCAGTTTATCCGGGGGGAAGGGGATTAATGAAAAACTGTTTTTT. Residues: CASSLSGGKGINEKLFF.

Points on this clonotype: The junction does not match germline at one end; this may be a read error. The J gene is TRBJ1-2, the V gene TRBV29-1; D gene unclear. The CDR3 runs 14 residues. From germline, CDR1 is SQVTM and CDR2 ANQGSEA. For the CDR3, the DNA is TGCAGCGTTGAAGCTTCCGGACGTCCCTATGGCTACACTTTC. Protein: CSVEASGRPYGYTF.

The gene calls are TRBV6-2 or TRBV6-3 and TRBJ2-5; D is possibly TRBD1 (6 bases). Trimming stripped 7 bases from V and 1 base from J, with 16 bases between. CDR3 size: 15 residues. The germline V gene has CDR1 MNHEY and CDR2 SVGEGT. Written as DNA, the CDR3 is TGTGCCAGCAATCCGGGACACCTCGTCCAAGAGACCCAGTACTTC. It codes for CASNPGHLVQETQYF.

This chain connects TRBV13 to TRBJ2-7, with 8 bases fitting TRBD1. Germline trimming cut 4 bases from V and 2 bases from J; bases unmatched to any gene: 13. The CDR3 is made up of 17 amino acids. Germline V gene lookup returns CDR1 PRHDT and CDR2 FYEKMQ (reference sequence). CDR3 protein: CASSSYLKDRDPYEQYF. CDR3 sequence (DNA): TGTGCCAGCAGCTCATACTTAAAGGACAGGGACCCCTACGAGCAGTACTTC.

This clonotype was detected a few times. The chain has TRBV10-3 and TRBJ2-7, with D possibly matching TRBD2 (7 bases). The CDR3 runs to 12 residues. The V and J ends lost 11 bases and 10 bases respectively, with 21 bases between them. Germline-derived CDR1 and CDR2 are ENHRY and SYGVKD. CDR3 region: CAGGTPWEGQYF. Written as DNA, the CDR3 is TGTGCCGGGGGGACACCCTGGGAGGGACAGTACTTC.

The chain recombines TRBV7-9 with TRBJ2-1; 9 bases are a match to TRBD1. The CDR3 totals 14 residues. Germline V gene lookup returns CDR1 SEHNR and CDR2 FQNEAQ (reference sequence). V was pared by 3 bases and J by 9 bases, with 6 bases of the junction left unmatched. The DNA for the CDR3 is TGTGCCAGCAGCTTGGGGACAGGGTGGGGTGAGCAGTTCTTC. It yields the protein CASSLGTGWGEQFF.

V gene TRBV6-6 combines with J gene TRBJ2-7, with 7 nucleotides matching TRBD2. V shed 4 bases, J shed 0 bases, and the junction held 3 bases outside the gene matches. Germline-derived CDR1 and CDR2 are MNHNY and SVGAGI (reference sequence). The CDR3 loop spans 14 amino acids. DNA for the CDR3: TGTGCCAGCAGTTGGGAGGGGAGCTCCTACGAGCAGTACTTC. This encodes CASSWEGSSYEQYF.

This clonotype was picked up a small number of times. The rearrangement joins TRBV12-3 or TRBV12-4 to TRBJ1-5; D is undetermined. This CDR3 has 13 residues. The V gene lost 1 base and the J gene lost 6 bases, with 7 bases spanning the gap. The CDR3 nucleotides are TGTGCCAGCAGTTTAGGGGGTGGTCAGCCCCAGCATTTT. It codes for CASSLGGGQPQHF.

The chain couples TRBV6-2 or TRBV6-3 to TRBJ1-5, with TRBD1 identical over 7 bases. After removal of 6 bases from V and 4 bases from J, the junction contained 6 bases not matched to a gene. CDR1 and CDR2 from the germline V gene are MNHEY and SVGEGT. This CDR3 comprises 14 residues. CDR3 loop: CASRSTGRNQPQHF. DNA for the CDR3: TGTGCCAGCAGATCGACAGGGCGTAATCAGCCCCAGCATTTT.

CDR3 loop: CSASYSPSGGREQYF. The CDR3 DNA reads TGCAGTGCTAGTTATTCCCCTAGTGGGGGAAGGGAGCAGTACTTC. The J gene is TRBJ2-7, the V gene TRBV20-1; D is tentatively TRBD1 or TRBD2 (5 bases each). This CDR3 comprises 15 residues. Per germline, CDR1 DFQATT and CDR2 SNEGSKA (reference sequence). V lost 3 bases and J lost 7, with 22 bases in between.

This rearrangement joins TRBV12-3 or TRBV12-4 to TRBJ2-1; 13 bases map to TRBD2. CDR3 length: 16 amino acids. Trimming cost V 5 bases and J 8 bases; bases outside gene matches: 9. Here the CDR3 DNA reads TGTGCCAGCAGTCCCGGACTAGCGGGAGTAAGAGATGAGCAGTTCTTC. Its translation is CASSPGLAGVRDEQFF.

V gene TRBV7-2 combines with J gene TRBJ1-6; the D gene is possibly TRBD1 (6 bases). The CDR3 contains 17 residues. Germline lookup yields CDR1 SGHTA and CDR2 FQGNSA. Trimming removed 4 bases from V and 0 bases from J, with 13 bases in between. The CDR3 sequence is CASSWTVSSSYNSPLHF. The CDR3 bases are TGTGCCAGCAGCTGGACAGTGTCGAGCTCCTATAATTCACCCCTCCACTTT.

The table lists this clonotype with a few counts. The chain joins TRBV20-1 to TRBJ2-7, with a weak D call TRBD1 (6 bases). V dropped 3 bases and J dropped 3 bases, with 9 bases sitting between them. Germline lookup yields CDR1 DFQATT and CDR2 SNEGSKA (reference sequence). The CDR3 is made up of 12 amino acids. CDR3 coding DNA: TGCAGTGCTAGCCCGACAGGCTACGAGCAGTACTTC. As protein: CSASPTGYEQYF.

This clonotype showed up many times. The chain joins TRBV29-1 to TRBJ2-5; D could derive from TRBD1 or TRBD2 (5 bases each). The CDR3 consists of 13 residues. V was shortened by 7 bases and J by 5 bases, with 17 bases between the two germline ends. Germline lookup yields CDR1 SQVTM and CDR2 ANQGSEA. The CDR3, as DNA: TGCAGCGCTGAGCCGTGGGGCGGGGAGACCCAGTACTTC. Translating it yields CSAEPWGGETQYF.

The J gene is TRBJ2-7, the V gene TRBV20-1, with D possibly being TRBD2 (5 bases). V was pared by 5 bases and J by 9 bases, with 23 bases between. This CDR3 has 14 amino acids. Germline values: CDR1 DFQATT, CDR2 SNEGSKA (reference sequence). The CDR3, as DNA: TGCAGTGCTGTGCTGGGCGCGGACTCTCTCGGGCAGTACTTC. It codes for CSAVLGADSLGQYF.

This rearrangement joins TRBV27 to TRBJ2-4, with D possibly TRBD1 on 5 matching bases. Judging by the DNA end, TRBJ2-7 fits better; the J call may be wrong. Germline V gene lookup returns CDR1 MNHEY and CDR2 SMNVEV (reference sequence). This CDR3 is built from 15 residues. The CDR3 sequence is CASSYAPRDSYEQYF. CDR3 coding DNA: TGTGCCAGCAGTTATGCCCCCAGGGACTCCTACGAGCAGTACTTC.

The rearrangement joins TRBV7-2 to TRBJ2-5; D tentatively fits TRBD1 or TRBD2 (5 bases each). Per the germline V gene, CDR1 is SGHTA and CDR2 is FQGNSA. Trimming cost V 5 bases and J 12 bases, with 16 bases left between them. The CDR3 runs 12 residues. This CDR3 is CASSPPGPPKYF. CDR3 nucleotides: TGTGCCAGCAGCCCTCCGGGGCCTCCAAAGTACTTC.

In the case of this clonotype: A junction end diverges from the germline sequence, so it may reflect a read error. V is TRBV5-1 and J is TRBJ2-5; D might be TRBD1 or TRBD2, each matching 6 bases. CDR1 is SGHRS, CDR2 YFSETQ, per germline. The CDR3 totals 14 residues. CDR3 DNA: TGCACCAGCAGCGGCGGGACACCAGGAGAGACCCTGTACTTC. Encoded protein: CTSSGGTPGETLYF.

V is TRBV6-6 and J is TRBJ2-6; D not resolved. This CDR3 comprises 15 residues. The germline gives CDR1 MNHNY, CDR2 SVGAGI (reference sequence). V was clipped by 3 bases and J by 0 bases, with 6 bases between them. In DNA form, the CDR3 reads TGTGCCAGCAGTTATTCCGACTCTGGGGCCAACGTCCTGACTTTC. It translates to CASSYSDSGANVLTF.

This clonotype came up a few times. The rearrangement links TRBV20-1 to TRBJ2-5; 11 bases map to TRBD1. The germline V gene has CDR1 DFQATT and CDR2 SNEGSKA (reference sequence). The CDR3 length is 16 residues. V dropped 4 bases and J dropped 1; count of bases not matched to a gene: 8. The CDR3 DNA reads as TGCAGTGCTATGCTCCGGGACAGGGGGTTCCAAGAGACCCAGTACTTC. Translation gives CSAMLRDRGFQETQYF.

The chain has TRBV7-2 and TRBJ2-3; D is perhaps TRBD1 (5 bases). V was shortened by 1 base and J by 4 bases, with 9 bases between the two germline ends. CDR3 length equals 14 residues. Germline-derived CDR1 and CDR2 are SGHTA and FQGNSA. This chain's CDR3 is CASSLDQGPDTQYF. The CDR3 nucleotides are TGTGCCAGCAGCTTAGACCAGGGTCCAGATACGCAGTATTTT. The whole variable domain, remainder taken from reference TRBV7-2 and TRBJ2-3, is GAGVSQSPSNKVTEKGKDVELRCDPISGHTALYWYRQSLGQGLEFLIYFQGNSAPDKSGLPSDRFSAERTGGSVSTLTIQRTQQEDSAVYLCASSLDQGPDTQYFGPGTRLTVL.

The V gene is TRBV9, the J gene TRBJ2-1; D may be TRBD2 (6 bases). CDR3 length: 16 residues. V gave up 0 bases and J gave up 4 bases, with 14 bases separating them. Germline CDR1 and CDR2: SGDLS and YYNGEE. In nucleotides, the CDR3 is TGTGCCAGCAGCGTAGCCACGGGAGAGGCTTACAATGAGCAGTTCTTC. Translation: CASSVATGEAYNEQFF.

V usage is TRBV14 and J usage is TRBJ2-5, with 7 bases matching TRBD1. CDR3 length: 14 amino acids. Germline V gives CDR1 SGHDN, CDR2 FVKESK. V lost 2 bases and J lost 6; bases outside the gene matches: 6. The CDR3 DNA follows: TGTGCCAGCAGCCAAACGACAGGGTGGCAGACCCAGTACTTC. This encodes CASSQTTGWQTQYF.

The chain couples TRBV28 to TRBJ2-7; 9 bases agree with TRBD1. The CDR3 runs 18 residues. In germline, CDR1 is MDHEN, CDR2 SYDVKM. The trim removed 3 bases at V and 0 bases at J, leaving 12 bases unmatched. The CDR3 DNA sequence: TGTGCCAGCAGTTTGCTCCGGGACAGGGAAACCGTCTCCTACGAGCAGTACTTC. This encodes CASSLLRDRETVSYEQYF.

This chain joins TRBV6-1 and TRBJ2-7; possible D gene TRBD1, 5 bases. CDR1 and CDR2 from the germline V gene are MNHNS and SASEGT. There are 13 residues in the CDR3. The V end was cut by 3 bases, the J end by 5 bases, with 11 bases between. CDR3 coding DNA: TGTGCCAGCAGTGAGTCCAGGGTCCACGAGCAGTACTTC. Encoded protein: CASSESRVHEQYF.

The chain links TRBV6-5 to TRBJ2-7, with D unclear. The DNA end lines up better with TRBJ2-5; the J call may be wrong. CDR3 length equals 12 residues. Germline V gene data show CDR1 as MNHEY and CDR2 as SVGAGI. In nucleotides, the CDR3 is TGTGCCAGCAGCGAGAGTTTGCAGACCCAGTACTTC. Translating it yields CASSESLQTQYF.

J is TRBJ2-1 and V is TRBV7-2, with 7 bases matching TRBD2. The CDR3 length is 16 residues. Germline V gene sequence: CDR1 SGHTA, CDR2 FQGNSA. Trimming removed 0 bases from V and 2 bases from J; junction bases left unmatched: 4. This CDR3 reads CASSLAGGPPYNEQFF. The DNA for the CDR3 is TGTGCCAGCAGCTTAGCGGGAGGGCCCCCCTACAATGAGCAGTTCTTC.

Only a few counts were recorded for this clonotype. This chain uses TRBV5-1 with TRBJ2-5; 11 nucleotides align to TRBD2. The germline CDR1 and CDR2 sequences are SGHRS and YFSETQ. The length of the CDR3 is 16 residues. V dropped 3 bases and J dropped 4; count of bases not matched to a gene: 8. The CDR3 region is CASSSSLAGAGETQYF. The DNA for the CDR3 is TGCGCCAGCAGCTCCTCACTAGCGGGAGCCGGAGAGACCCAGTACTTC.

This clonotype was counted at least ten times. This chain's CDR3 is CASSQQRWGSGANVLTF. The CDR3 DNA is TGTGCCAGCAGCCAGCAAAGGTGGGGGTCTGGGGCCAACGTCCTGACTTTC. The chain uses TRBV4-2 and TRBJ2-6; the D call may be TRBD1 or TRBD2 (5 bases each). V was clipped by 3 bases and J by 1 base, with 13 bases between them. Germline V gene lookup returns CDR1 LGHNA and CDR2 YNFKEQ. CDR3 size: 17 residues.

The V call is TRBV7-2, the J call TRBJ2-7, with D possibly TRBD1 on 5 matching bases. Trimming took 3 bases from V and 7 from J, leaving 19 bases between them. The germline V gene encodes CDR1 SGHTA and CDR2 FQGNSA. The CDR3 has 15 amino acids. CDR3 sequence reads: CASSFSYTGYNEQYF. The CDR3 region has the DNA TGTGCCAGCAGCTTCTCTTACACAGGTTACAATGAGCAGTACTTC.

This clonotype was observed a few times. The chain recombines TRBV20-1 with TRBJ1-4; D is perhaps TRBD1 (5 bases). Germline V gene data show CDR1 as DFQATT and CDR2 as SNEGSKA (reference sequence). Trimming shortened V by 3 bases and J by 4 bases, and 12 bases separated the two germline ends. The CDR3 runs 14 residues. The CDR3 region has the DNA TGCAGTGCTAGCGGGGGTACTGTTAATGAAAAACTGTTTTTT. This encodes CSASGGTVNEKLFF.

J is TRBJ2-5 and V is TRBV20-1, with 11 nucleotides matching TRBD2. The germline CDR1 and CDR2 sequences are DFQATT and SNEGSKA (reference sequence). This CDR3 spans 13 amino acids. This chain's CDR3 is CTTLAGGRNEQYF. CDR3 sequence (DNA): TGCACAACGCTAGCGGGAGGTCGGAATGAGCAGTACTTC.